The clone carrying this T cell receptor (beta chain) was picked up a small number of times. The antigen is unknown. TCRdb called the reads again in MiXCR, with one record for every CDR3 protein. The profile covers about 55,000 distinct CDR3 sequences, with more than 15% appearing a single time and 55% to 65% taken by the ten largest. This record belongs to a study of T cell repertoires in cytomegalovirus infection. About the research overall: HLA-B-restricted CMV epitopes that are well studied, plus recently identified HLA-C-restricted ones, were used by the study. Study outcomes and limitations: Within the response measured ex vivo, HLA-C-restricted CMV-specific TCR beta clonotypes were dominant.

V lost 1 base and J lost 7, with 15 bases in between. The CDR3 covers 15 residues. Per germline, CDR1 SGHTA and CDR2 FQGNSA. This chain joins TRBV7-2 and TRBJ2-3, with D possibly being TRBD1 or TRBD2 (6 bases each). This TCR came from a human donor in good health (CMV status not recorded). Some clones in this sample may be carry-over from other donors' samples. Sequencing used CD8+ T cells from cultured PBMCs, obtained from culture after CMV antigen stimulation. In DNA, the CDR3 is TGTGCCAGCAGCTTAGAGGTGACAGGAGGGAATACGCAGTATTTT. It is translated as CASSLEVTGGNTQYF.